The rows below give T cell receptor beta chains drawn from one sample of a study of identical twins. TCRdb reprocessed the 5' RACE reads via MiXCR and lists one record per CDR3 protein. Here the sample spans roughly 690,000 distinct CDR3 sequences, around 20% being singletons. This sample was also put to use in a study of T cells expressing NK-cell markers.

The specimen sequenced was PBMCs. These receptors originate from a woman aged 18 to 35 in good health. CDR3s leave out the opening cysteine and the closing phenylalanine or tryptophan.

v_call: TRBV6-1
cdr3_aa: ASSKQGSSYNEQF

v_call: TRBV5-1
cdr3_aa: ASSRLGSYDSGNTIY

v_call: TRBV3-1
cdr3_aa: ASSLTGAGGPPD

v_call: TRBV20-1
cdr3_aa: SARSGYSYEQY

v_call: TRBV10-3
cdr3_aa: AIAGTDRFGEQY

v_call: TRBV12-3/TRBV12-4
cdr3_aa: ASSPGVPPYEQY

v_call: TRBV5-5
cdr3_aa: ASSHSGGYTGELF

v_call: TRBV7-2
cdr3_aa: ASPLAGGGNEQF

v_call: TRBV18
cdr3_aa: ASSQLAGEGYNEQF

v_call: TRBV12-2
cdr3_aa: ASRLVRQGTEGYT

v_call: TRBV11-2
cdr3_aa: ASSLGFLYNEQF

v_call: TRBV20-1
cdr3_aa: SASRGSTNEKLF

v_call: TRBV23-1
cdr3_aa: ASSPGPNRYNEQF

v_call: TRBV19
cdr3_aa: ASSRREQQF

v_call: TRBV7-2
cdr3_aa: ASSSQGAMGYNEQF

v_call: TRBV7-9
cdr3_aa: ASSEPGQGLTGELF

v_call: TRBV12-3/TRBV12-4
cdr3_aa: ASSFPGQGVSYNEQF

v_call: TRBV27
cdr3_aa: ASSPGGAYGYT

v_call: TRBV7-8
cdr3_aa: ATHQGAVGELF

v_call: TRBV6-5
cdr3_aa: ASSFSQGYGYT

v_call: TRBV20-1
cdr3_aa: SASDPGTNEKLF

v_call: TRBV5-1
cdr3_aa: ASSLEIAESKNEQF

v_call: TRBV7-7
cdr3_aa: ASSPGAFSTDTQY

v_call: TRBV29-1
cdr3_aa: SVGQGRLETQY

v_call: TRBV9
cdr3_aa: ASSVGSGGHQETQY

v_call: TRBV5-1
cdr3_aa: ASSLVTHDRLNSYEQY